Listed below are T cell receptor beta chains from one sample, sequenced in a study of sequential checkpoint blockade in melanoma. Sequenced by immunoSEQ multiplex PCR; TCRdb stores in-frame clones only, minus some. The data hold 25,000 to 35,000 clones, with 86% observed a single time. The sequences come from CD8+ T cells sorted from blood (inferred from file names), collected from a patient given nivolumab and ipilimumab in sequence. Receptors were obtained from a human donor with melanoma. Each CDR3 is given with its conserved first and last residue. The order of the fields is D gene, V gene, J gene, clone size, CDR3 protein, CDR3 DNA. D genes are given only for firm matches. Clone size, where shown, is once, few, many, or a class for clones that have expanded.

d_call: .; v_call: TRBV4-3; j_call: TRBJ2-6; clone_size: medium-sized; cdr3_aa: CASGRSGTGANVLTF; cdr3_nt: TGCGCCAGCGGAAGGTCAGGGACTGGGGCCAACGTCCTGACTTTC
d_call: TRBD2; v_call: TRBV4-1; j_call: TRBJ2-3; clone_size: medium-sized; cdr3_aa: CASTQTGTSFPDTQYF; cdr3_nt: TGCGCCAGCACTCAAACCGGGACTAGCTTCCCGGATACGCAGTATTTT
d_call: .; v_call: TRBV5-6; j_call: TRBJ2-3; clone_size: medium-sized; cdr3_aa: CASSLFPATSTDTQYF; cdr3_nt: TGTGCCAGCAGCTTGTTCCCGGCGACTAGCACAGATACGCAGTATTTT
d_call: .; v_call: TRBV21-1; j_call: TRBJ2-5; clone_size: .; cdr3_aa: CASSDGTSGQETQYF; cdr3_nt: TGTGCCAGCAGCGATGGGACTAGCGGACAAGAGACCCAGTACTTC
d_call: TRBD2; v_call: TRBV15; j_call: TRBJ2-2; clone_size: .; cdr3_aa: CATSSTAGEVGTGELFF; cdr3_nt: TGTGCCACCAGCAGCACAGCGGGAGAAGTAGGGACCGGGGAGCTGTTTTTT
d_call: .; v_call: TRBV9; j_call: TRBJ2-7; clone_size: .; cdr3_aa: CASSLGTQAYEQYF; cdr3_nt: TGTGCCAGCAGCCTCGGGACACAAGCCTACGAGCAGTACTTC
d_call: TRBD1; v_call: TRBV19; j_call: TRBJ2-5; clone_size: .; cdr3_aa: CASSGKGTGFLETQYF; cdr3_nt: TGTGCCAGTAGTGGCAAGGGGACAGGGTTTTTAGAGACCCAGTACTTC
d_call: .; v_call: TRBV23-1; j_call: TRBJ2-5; clone_size: .; cdr3_aa: CASSQSRREDETQYF; cdr3_nt: TGCGCCAGCAGTCAATCGCGCAGGGAGGATGAGACCCAGTACTTC
d_call: .; v_call: TRBV21-1; j_call: TRBJ1-6; clone_size: medium-sized; cdr3_aa: CASWRSSYNSPLHF; cdr3_nt: TGTGCCAGCTGGAGGAGCTCCTATAATTCACCCCTCCACTTT
d_call: TRBD2; v_call: TRBV5-1; j_call: TRBJ2-7; clone_size: few; cdr3_aa: CASSLSSGGGYEQYF; cdr3_nt: TGCGCCAGCAGCTTGTCAAGCGGGGGGGGGTACGAGCAGTACTTC
d_call: TRBD1; v_call: TRBV9; j_call: TRBJ2-7; clone_size: .; cdr3_aa: CASSVGTGILYEQYF; cdr3_nt: TGTGCCAGCAGCGTCGGGACAGGGATCTTGTACGAGCAGTACTTC
d_call: .; v_call: TRBV2; j_call: TRBJ2-7; clone_size: .; cdr3_aa: CASIVESYEQYF; cdr3_nt: TGTGCCAGCATAGTGGAGTCCTACGAGCAGTACTTC
d_call: TRBD1; v_call: TRBV4-1; j_call: TRBJ1-2; clone_size: .; cdr3_aa: CASSQQGARSYGYTF; cdr3_nt: TGCGCCAGCAGCCAACAGGGGGCGCGGAGCTATGGCTACACCTTC
d_call: TRBD2; v_call: TRBV5-1; j_call: TRBJ2-1; clone_size: .; cdr3_aa: CASAQRGEDEQFF; cdr3_nt: TGCGCCAGCGCCCAGCGGGGTGAGGATGAGCAGTTCTTC
d_call: TRBD2; v_call: TRBV7-9; j_call: TRBJ2-7; clone_size: .; cdr3_aa: CASSLTSGGAVYEQYF; cdr3_nt: TGTGCCAGCAGCTTGACTAGCGGGGGAGCGGTATACGAGCAGTACTTC
d_call: TRBD2; v_call: TRBV5-6; j_call: TRBJ2-3; clone_size: .; cdr3_aa: CASSLAGATLPDTQYF; cdr3_nt: TGTGCCAGCAGCTTAGCGGGGGCCACCCTCCCAGATACGCAGTATTTT
d_call: .; v_call: TRBV27; j_call: TRBJ1-6; clone_size: .; cdr3_aa: CASSWRLFDSPLHF; cdr3_nt: TGTGCCAGCAGTTGGCGGCTTTTCGATTCACCCCTCCACTTT
d_call: .; v_call: TRBV28; j_call: TRBJ1-3; clone_size: .; cdr3_aa: CASSFDRSGNTIYF; cdr3_nt: TGTGCCAGCAGTTTCGACAGGTCTGGAAACACCATATATTTT
d_call: TRBD1; v_call: TRBV11-2; j_call: TRBJ1-4; clone_size: .; cdr3_aa: CASSSPTGGVEKLFF; cdr3_nt: TGTGCCAGCAGCTCCCCGACAGGGGGCGTTGAAAAACTGTTTTTT
d_call: .; v_call: TRBV14; j_call: TRBJ2-7; clone_size: .; cdr3_aa: CASSQGQGLEQYF; cdr3_nt: TGTGCCAGCAGCCAGGGACAAGGCCTCGAGCAGTACTTC
d_call: TRBD2; v_call: TRBV4-2; j_call: TRBJ2-4; clone_size: .; cdr3_aa: CASSQDPSVGGSALKNIQYF; cdr3_nt: TGTGCCAGCAGCCAAGACCCGTCGGTGGGCGGGAGCGCACTCAAAAACATTCAGTACTTC
d_call: .; v_call: TRBV15; j_call: TRBJ2-7; clone_size: .; cdr3_aa: CATSSLLEVEQYF; cdr3_nt: TGTGCCACCAGCAGCCTACTAGAGGTAGAGCAGTACTTC
d_call: TRBD2; v_call: TRBV7-6; j_call: TRBJ2-7; clone_size: .; cdr3_aa: CASSLESGSLYEQYF; cdr3_nt: TGTGCCAGCAGCCTAGAAAGCGGGAGTTTGTACGAGCAGTACTTC
d_call: TRBD1; v_call: TRBV27; j_call: TRBJ1-4; clone_size: .; cdr3_aa: CASSLAGGGKLFF; cdr3_nt: TGTGCCAGCAGTTTGGCAGGGGGCGGAAAACTGTTTTTT
d_call: TRBD1; v_call: TRBV28; j_call: TRBJ2-7; clone_size: once; cdr3_aa: CASSQPGQGYHEQYF; cdr3_nt: TGTGCCAGCAGCCAACCGGGACAGGGGTACCACGAGCAGTACTTC
d_call: TRBD2; v_call: TRBV4-1; j_call: TRBJ2-7; clone_size: .; cdr3_aa: CASSQEREGLEQYF; cdr3_nt: TGCGCCAGCAGCCAAGAGCGGGAGGGCCTTGAGCAGTACTTC
d_call: .; v_call: TRBV2; j_call: TRBJ1-1; clone_size: .; cdr3_aa: CASSEEHGFMNTEAFF; cdr3_nt: TGTGCCAGCAGTGAAGAACACGGGTTCATGAACACTGAAGCTTTCTTT
d_call: .; v_call: TRBV4-3; j_call: TRBJ1-2; clone_size: once; cdr3_aa: CASSLSDNANYGYTF; cdr3_nt: TGCGCCAGCAGCTTGTCCGACAATGCTAACTATGGCTACACCTTC
d_call: .; v_call: TRBV7-2; j_call: TRBJ2-5; clone_size: .; cdr3_aa: CASSRLRAGETQYF; cdr3_nt: TGTGCCAGCAGCCGACTAAGGGCTGGAGAGACCCAGTACTTC
d_call: .; v_call: TRBV13; j_call: TRBJ2-5; clone_size: .; cdr3_aa: CASSLGGAEETQYF; cdr3_nt: TGTGCCAGCAGCTTAGGGGGGGCAGAAGAGACCCAGTACTTC
d_call: .; v_call: TRBV27; j_call: TRBJ2-5; clone_size: .; cdr3_aa: CASSFSPGGTQYF; cdr3_nt: TGTGCCAGCAGTTTTTCGCCCGGGGGGACCCAGTACTTC
d_call: TRBD1; v_call: TRBV5-1; j_call: TRBJ2-2; clone_size: .; cdr3_aa: CASSFGTASNTGELFF; cdr3_nt: TGCGCCAGCAGCTTCGGGACAGCCTCGAACACCGGGGAGCTGTTTTTT
d_call: .; v_call: TRBV7-6; j_call: TRBJ2-7; clone_size: .; cdr3_aa: CASSSLNYEQYF; cdr3_nt: TGTGCCAGCAGCTCACTCAACTACGAGCAGTACTTC
d_call: .; v_call: TRBV28; j_call: TRBJ1-1; clone_size: .; cdr3_aa: CASSLIGGTTEAFF; cdr3_nt: TGTGCCAGCAGTTTAATCGGGGGGACCACTGAAGCTTTCTTT
d_call: .; v_call: TRBV28; j_call: TRBJ2-7; clone_size: .; cdr3_aa: CASSLGRENYEQYF; cdr3_nt: TGTGCCAGCAGTTTGGGACGGGAGAACTACGAGCAGTACTTC
d_call: TRBD1; v_call: TRBV10-3; j_call: TRBJ2-5; clone_size: .; cdr3_aa: CAISDRGPQETQYF; cdr3_nt: TGTGCCATCAGTGACAGGGGGCCCCAAGAGACCCAGTACTTC
d_call: TRBD1; v_call: TRBV7-8; j_call: TRBJ1-4; clone_size: .; cdr3_aa: CASSLIDRDIWRTNEKLFF; cdr3_nt: TGTGCCAGCAGCTTGATAGACAGGGATATTTGGAGGACTAATGAAAAACTGTTTTTT
d_call: TRBD2; v_call: TRBV13; j_call: TRBJ2-1; clone_size: .; cdr3_aa: CASSFAGVSDEQFF; cdr3_nt: TGTGCCAGCAGCTTCGCGGGGGTATCAGATGAGCAGTTCTTC
d_call: .; v_call: TRBV7-9; j_call: TRBJ2-7; clone_size: .; cdr3_aa: CASSAVREQYF; cdr3_nt: TGTGCCAGCAGCGCAGTCCGCGAGCAGTACTTC
d_call: .; v_call: TRBV5-1; j_call: TRBJ2-2; clone_size: .; cdr3_aa: CASSFTSRPNTGELFF; cdr3_nt: TGCGCCAGCAGTTTTACTAGCAGACCGAACACCGGGGAGCTGTTTTTT
d_call: .; v_call: TRBV19; j_call: TRBJ1-2; clone_size: .; cdr3_aa: CASSSQGYGYTF; cdr3_nt: TGTGCCAGTAGTTCCCAGGGCTATGGCTACACCTTC
d_call: .; v_call: TRBV19; j_call: TRBJ2-6; clone_size: .; cdr3_aa: CASSFGHSGANVLTF; cdr3_nt: TGTGCCAGTAGTTTTGGACATTCTGGGGCCAACGTCCTGACTTTC
d_call: TRBD2; v_call: TRBV27; j_call: TRBJ2-1; clone_size: .; cdr3_aa: CASSLIAGHRGDEQFF; cdr3_nt: TGTGCCAGCAGTTTAATAGCGGGGCATAGGGGGGATGAGCAGTTCTTC
d_call: .; v_call: TRBV28; j_call: TRBJ2-7; clone_size: .; cdr3_aa: CASSSLDSSYEQYF; cdr3_nt: TGTGCCAGCAGTTCACTGGACAGCTCCTACGAGCAGTACTTC
d_call: .; v_call: TRBV7-9; j_call: TRBJ2-1; clone_size: .; cdr3_aa: CASSIPFLGERFF; cdr3_nt: TGTGCCAGCAGCATCCCCTTTTTAGGAGAGCGGTTCTTC
d_call: .; v_call: TRBV5-8; j_call: TRBJ1-5; clone_size: medium-sized; cdr3_aa: CASSFTGVSSTYSNQPQHF; cdr3_nt: TGTGCCAGCAGTTTCACGGGGGTGAGTTCGACTTATAGCAATCAGCCCCAGCATTTT
d_call: TRBD2; v_call: TRBV10-3; j_call: TRBJ2-1; clone_size: once; cdr3_aa: CAISESRETSSEQFF; cdr3_nt: TGTGCCATCAGTGAGTCGCGGGAGACCTCTAGTGAGCAGTTCTTC
d_call: TRBD2; v_call: TRBV9; j_call: TRBJ2-7; clone_size: .; cdr3_aa: CASSGTSGGNPPGYEQYF; cdr3_nt: TGTGCCAGCAGCGGGACTAGCGGGGGAAACCCACCGGGCTACGAGCAGTACTTC
d_call: .; v_call: TRBV5-4; j_call: TRBJ2-7; clone_size: .; cdr3_aa: CASSSLLYEQYF; cdr3_nt: TGTGCCAGCAGCTCCCTTTTGTACGAGCAGTACTTC
d_call: .; v_call: TRBV27; j_call: TRBJ2-7; clone_size: .; cdr3_aa: CASSPQGGEQYF; cdr3_nt: TGTGCCAGCAGTCCGCAGGGGGGCGAGCAGTACTTC
d_call: .; v_call: TRBV6-5; j_call: TRBJ2-7; clone_size: .; cdr3_aa: CASSYKSSSYEQYF; cdr3_nt: TGTGCCAGCAGTTACAAAAGTAGCTCCTACGAGCAGTACTTC
d_call: TRBD1; v_call: TRBV19; j_call: TRBJ1-5; clone_size: .; cdr3_aa: CASSIMGTGNSNQPQHF; cdr3_nt: TGTGCCAGTAGTATAATGGGGACAGGGAACAGCAATCAGCCCCAGCATTTT
d_call: TRBD1; v_call: TRBV2; j_call: TRBJ2-3; clone_size: .; cdr3_aa: CASSEGQGIFTDTQYF; cdr3_nt: TGTGCCAGCAGTGAAGGACAGGGGATTTTCACAGATACGCAGTATTTT
d_call: .; v_call: TRBV13; j_call: TRBJ2-5; clone_size: .; cdr3_aa: CASSPLGQGYETQYF; cdr3_nt: TGTGCCAGCAGCCCCCTCGGGCAGGGGTATGAGACCCAGTACTTC
d_call: TRBD2; v_call: TRBV6-4; j_call: TRBJ2-1; clone_size: .; cdr3_aa: CASSEIAGASYNEQFF; cdr3_nt: TGTGCCAGCAGTGAAATCGCGGGAGCGTCTTACAATGAGCAGTTCTTC
d_call: TRBD2; v_call: TRBV4-2; j_call: TRBJ2-7; clone_size: .; cdr3_aa: CASSLNRPGLAGDEQYF; cdr3_nt: TGTGCCAGCAGCCTAAATCGCCCGGGACTAGCGGGGGACGAGCAGTACTTC
d_call: .; v_call: TRBV18; j_call: TRBJ2-7; clone_size: .; cdr3_aa: CASSPDEGAYEQYF; cdr3_nt: TGTGCCAGCTCACCAGACGAGGGAGCTTACGAGCAGTACTTC
d_call: .; v_call: TRBV7-9; j_call: TRBJ2-1; clone_size: .; cdr3_aa: CASSRRGQPQFF; cdr3_nt: TGTGCCAGCAGCAGGCGGGGCCAACCGCAGTTCTTC
d_call: TRBD1; v_call: TRBV4-2; j_call: TRBJ2-2; clone_size: .; cdr3_aa: CASSLGQGGTGELFF; cdr3_nt: TGTGCCAGCAGCTTGGGACAGGGAGGGACCGGGGAGCTGTTTTTT
d_call: TRBD1; v_call: TRBV5-4; j_call: TRBJ1-2; clone_size: .; cdr3_aa: CASSKGGGSPYGYTF; cdr3_nt: TGTGCCAGCAGTAAAGGGGGCGGCTCCCCTTATGGCTACACCTTC